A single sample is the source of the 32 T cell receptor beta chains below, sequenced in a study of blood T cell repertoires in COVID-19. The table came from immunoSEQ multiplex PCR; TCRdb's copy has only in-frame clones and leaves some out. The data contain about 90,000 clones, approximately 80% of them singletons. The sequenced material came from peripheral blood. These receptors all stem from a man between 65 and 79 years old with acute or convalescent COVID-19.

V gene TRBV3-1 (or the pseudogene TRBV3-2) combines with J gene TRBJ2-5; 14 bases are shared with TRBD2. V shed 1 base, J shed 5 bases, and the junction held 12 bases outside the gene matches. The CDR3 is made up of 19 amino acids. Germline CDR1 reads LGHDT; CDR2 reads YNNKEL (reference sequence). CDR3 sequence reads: CASSQGDQRLAGGAETQYF. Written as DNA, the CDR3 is TGTGCCAGCAGCCAAGGGGACCAGCGACTAGCGGGAGGGGCCGAGACCCAGTACTTC.

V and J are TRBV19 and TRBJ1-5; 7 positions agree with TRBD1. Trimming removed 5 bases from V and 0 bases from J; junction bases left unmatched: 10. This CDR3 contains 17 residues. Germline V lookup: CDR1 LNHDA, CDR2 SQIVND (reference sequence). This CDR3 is CASSQTSGGNSNQPQHF. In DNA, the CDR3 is TGTGCCAGTAGTCAGACCTCAGGGGGAAATAGCAATCAGCCCCAGCATTTT. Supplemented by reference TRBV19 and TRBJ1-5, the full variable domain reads DGGITQSPKYLFRKEGQNVTLSCEQNLNHDAMYWYRQDPGQGLRLIYYSQIVNDFQKGDIAEGYSVSREKKESFPLTVTSAQKNPTAFYLCASSQTSGGNSNQPQHFGDGTRLSIL.

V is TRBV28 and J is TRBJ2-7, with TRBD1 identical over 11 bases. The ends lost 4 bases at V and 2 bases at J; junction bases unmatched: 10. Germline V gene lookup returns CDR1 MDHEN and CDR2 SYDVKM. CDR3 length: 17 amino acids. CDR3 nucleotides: TGTGCCAGCAGTTCTCCGGACAGGGGGCGAACCCCCTACGAGCAGTACTTC. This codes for CASSSPDRGRTPYEQYF.

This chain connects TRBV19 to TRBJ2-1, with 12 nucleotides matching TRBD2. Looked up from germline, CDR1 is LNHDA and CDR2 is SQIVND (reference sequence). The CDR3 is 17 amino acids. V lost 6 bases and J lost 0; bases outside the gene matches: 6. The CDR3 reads CASRGTSGYSSYNEQFF. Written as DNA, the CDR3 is TGTGCCAGTAGGGGGACTAGCGGGTACAGCTCCTACAATGAGCAGTTCTTC.

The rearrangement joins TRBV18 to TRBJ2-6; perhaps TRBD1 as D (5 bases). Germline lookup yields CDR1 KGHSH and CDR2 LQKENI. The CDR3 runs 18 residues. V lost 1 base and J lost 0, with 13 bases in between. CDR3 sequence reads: CASSPRPGLSSGANVLTF. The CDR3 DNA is TGTGCCAGCTCACCACGTCCAGGGCTCAGCTCTGGGGCCAACGTCCTGACTTTC.

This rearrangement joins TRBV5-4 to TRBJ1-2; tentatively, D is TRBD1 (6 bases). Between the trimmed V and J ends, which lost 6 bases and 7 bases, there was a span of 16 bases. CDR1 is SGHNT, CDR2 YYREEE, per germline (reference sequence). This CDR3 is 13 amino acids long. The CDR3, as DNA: TGTGCCAGCACCGTAGGGGGATCGCGTGGCTACACCTTC. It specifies CASTVGGSRGYTF.

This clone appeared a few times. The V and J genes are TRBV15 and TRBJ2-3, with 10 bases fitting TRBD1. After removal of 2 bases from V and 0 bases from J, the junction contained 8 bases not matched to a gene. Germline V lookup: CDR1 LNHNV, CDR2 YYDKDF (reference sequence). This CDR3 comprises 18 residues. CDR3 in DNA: TGTGCCACCAGCAGACCGGGACAGGGGCCGCATAGCACAGATACGCAGTATTTT. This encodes CATSRPGQGPHSTDTQYF.

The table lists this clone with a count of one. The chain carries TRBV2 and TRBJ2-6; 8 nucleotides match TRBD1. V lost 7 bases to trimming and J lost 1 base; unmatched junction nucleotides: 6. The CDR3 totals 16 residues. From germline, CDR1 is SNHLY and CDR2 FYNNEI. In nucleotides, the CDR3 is TGTGCCAGCACCCGGGACAGGCGTTCTGGGGCCAACGTCCTGACTTTC. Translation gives CASTRDRRSGANVLTF.

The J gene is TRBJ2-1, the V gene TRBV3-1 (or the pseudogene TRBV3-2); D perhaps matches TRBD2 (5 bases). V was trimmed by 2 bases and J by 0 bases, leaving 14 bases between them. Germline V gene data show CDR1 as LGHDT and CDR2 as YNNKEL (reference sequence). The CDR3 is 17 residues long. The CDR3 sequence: CASSQNYRGSSYNEQFF. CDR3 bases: TGTGCCAGCAGCCAAAATTACCGGGGAAGCTCCTACAATGAGCAGTTCTTC.

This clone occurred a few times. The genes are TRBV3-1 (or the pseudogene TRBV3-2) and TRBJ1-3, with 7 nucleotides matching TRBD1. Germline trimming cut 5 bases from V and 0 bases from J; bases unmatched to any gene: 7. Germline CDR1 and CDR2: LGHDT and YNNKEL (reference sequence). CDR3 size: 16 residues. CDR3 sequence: CASSFRDRSSGNTIYF. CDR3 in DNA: TGTGCCAGCAGCTTTCGGGACAGAAGCTCTGGAAACACCATATATTTT.

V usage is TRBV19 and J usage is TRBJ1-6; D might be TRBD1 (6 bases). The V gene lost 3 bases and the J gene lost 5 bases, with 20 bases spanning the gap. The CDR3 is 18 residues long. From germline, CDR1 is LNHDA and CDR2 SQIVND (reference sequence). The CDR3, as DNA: TGTGCCAGTAGTATGGCCCATGACAGGACGGGTAATAATTCACCCCTCCACTTT. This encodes CASSMAHDRTGNNSPLHF.

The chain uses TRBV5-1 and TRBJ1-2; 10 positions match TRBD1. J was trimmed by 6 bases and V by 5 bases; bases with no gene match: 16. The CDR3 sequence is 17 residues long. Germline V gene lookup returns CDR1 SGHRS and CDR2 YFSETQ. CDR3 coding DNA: TGCGCCAGCAGACTCGGACAGGGGGAAGGACTCCCCCATGGCTACACCTTC. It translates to CASRLGQGEGLPHGYTF.

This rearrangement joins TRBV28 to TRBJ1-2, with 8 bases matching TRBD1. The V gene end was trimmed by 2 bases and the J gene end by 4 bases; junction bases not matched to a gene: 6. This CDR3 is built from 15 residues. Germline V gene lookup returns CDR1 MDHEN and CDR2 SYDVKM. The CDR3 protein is CASSLNRGYTYGYTF. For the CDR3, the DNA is TGTGCCAGCAGTTTAAACAGGGGGTATACCTATGGCTACACCTTC.

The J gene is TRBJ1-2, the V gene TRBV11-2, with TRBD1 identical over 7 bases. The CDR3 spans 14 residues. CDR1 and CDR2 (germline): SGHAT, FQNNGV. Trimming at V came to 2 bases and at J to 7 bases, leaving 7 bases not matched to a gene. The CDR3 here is CASSLNDRERGYTF. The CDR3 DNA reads TGTGCCAGCAGCTTAAATGACAGGGAGCGTGGCTACACCTTC.

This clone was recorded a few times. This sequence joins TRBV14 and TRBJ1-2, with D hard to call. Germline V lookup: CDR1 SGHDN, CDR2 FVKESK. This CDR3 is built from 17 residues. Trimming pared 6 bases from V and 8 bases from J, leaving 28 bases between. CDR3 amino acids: CASSHGTTNRGPRGYTF. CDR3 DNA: TGTGCCAGCAGTCACGGAACAACCAACCGGGGTCCGCGGGGCTACACCTTC.

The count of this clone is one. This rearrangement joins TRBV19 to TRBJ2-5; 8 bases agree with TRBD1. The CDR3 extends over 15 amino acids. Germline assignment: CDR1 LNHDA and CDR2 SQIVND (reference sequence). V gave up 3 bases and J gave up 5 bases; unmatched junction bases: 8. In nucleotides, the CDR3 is TGTGCCAGTAGTATCGGACAGGGCATGGGGGAGACCCAGTACTTC. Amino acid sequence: CASSIGQGMGETQYF.

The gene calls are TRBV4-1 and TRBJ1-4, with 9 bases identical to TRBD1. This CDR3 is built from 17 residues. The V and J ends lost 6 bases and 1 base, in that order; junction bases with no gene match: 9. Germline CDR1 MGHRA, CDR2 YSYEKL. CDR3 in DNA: TGCGCCAGCAGGCCGGGACAGGGTCTGCAAACTAATGAAAAACTGTTTTTT. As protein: CASRPGQGLQTNEKLFF.

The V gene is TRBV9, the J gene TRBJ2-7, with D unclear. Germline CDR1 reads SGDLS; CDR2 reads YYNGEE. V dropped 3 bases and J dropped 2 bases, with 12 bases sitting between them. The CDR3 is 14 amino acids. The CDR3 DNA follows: TGTGCCAGCAGCGCGACACAGAGACCCTACGAGCAGTACTTC. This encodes CASSATQRPYEQYF. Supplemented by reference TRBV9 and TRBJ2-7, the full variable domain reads DSGVTQTPKHLITATGQRVTLRCSPRSGDLSVYWYQQSLDQGLQFLIQYYNGEERAKGNILERFSAQQFPDLHSELNLSSLELGDSALYFCASSATQRPYEQYFGPGTRLTVT.

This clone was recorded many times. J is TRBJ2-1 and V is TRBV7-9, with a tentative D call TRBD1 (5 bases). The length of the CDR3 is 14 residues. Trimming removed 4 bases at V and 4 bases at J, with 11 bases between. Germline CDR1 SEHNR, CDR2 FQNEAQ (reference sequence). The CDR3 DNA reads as TGTGCCAGCAGCTCCGACAGCCAATACAATGAGCAGTTCTTC. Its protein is CASSSDSQYNEQFF.

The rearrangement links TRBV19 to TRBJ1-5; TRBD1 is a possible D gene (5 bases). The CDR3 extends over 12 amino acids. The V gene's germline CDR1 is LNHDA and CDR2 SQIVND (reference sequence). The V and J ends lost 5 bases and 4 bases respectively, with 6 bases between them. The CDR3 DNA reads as TGTGCCAGTAGTGACAGAAATCAGCCCCAGCATTTT. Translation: CASSDRNQPQHF.

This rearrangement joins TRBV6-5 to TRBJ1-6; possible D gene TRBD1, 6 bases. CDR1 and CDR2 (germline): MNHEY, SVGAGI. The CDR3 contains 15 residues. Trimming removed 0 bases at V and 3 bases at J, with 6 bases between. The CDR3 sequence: CASSYSDSYNSPLHF. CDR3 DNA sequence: TGTGCCAGCAGTTACTCGGACAGCTATAATTCACCCCTCCACTTT.

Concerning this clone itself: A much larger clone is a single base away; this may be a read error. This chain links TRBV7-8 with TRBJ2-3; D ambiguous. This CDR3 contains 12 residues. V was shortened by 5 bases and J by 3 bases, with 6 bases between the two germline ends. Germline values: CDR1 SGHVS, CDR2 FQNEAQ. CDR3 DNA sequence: TGTGCCAGCAGCCCTCGGACAGATACGCAGTATTTT. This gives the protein CASSPRTDTQYF.

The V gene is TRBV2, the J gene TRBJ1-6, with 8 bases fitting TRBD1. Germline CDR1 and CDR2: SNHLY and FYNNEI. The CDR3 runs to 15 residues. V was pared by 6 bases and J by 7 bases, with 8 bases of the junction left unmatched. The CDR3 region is CASRGDRGGNSPLHF. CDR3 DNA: TGTGCCAGCAGGGGTGACAGGGGAGGAAATTCACCCCTCCACTTT. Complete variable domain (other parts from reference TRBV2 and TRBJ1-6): EPEVTQTPSHQVTQMGQEVILRCVPISNHLYFYWYRQILGQKVEFLVSFYNNEISEKSEIFDDQFSVERPDGSNFTLKIRSTKLEDSAMYFCASRGDRGGNSPLHFGNGTRLTVT.

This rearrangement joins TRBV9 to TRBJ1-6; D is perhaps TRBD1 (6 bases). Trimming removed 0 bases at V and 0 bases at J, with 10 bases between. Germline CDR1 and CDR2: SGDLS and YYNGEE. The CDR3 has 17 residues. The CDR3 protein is CASSVGDRSSYNSPLHF. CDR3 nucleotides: TGTGCCAGCAGCGTAGGAGACAGGAGCTCCTATAATTCACCCCTCCACTTT. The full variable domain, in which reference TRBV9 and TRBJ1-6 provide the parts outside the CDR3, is DSGVTQTPKHLITATGQRVTLRCSPRSGDLSVYWYQQSLDQGLQFLIQYYNGEERAKGNILERFSAQQFPDLHSELNLSSLELGDSALYFCASSVGDRSSYNSPLHFGNGTRLTVT.

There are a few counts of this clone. The chain's CDR3 is CASTSPGGRKSYEQYF. For the CDR3, the DNA is TGTGCCAGCACTTCCCCAGGGGGGCGCAAATCTTACGAGCAGTACTTC. The V gene is TRBV28, the J gene TRBJ2-7, with D possibly TRBD1 on 7 matching bases. The CDR3 totals 16 residues. V lost 7 bases to trimming and J lost 4 bases, with 23 bases between them. Germline assignment: CDR1 MDHEN and CDR2 SYDVKM.

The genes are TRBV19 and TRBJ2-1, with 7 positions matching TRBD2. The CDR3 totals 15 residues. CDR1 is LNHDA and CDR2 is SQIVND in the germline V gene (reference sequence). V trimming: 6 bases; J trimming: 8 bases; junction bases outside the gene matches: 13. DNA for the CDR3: TGTGCCAGTAGCAGCACTAGCGCGCAAGGGGATGAGCAGTTCTTC. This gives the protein CASSSTSAQGDEQFF.

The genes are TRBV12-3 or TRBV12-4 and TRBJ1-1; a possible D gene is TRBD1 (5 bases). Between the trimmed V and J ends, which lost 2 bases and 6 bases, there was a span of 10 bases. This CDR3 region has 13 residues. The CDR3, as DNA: TGTGCCAGCAGTTTAATGACAGTAGCTGAAGCTTTCTTT. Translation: CASSLMTVAEAFF.

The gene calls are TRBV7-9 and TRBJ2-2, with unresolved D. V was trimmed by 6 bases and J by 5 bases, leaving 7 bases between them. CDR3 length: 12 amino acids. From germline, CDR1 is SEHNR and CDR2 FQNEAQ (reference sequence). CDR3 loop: CASSTRTGELFF. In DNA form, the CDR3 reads TGTGCCAGCAGTACTCGTACCGGGGAGCTGTTTTTT. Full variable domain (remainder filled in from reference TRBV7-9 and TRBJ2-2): DTGVSQNPRHKITKRGQNVTFRCDPISEHNRLYWYRQTLGQGPEFLTYFQNEAQLEKSRLLSDRFSAERPKGSFSTLEIQRTEQGDSAMYLCASSTRTGELFFGEGSRLTVL.

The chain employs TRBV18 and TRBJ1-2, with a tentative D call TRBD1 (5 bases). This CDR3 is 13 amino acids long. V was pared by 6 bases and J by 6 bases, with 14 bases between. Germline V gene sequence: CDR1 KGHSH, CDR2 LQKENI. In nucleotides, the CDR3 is TGTGCCAGCTCCCCGGACATGTTTAATGGCTACACCTTC. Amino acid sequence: CASSPDMFNGYTF.

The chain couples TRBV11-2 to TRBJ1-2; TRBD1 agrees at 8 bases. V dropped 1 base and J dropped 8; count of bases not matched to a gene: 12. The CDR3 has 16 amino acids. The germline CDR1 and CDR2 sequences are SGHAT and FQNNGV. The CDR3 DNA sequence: TGTGCCAGCAGCTTAGCCCAGGGACAGGTTTATGAAGGCTACACCTTC. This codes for CASSLAQGQVYEGYTF.

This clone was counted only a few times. The DNA for the CDR3 is TGTGCCAGCAAGACAGGCAATCAGCCCCAGCATTTT. This encodes CASKTGNQPQHF. V is TRBV6-5 and J is TRBJ1-5; maybe TRBD1 (5 bases). Germline loops: CDR1 MNHEY, CDR2 SVGAGI. There are 12 residues in the CDR3. V dropped 7 bases and J dropped 2 bases, with 6 bases sitting between them.

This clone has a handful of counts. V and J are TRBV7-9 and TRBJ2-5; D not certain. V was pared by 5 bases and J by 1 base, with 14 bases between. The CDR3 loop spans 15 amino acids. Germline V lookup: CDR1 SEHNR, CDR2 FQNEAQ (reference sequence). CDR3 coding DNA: TGTGCCAGCAGCCCGGAGCTTGAGCTCCAAGAGACCCAGTACTTC. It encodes CASSPELELQETQYF.